The present T cell receptor beta chain was sequenced within a study of T cells in Graves' hyperthyroidism and ophthalmopathy. Amplification yielded TCR beta CDR3 regions, with RNA transcripts as the source. HTBI primers were the set used in a first-round RT-PCR of the TCR CDR3. TCRdb analysed the multiplex PCR reads with MiXCR anew, one entry per CDR3 protein. Of 95,000 to 100,000 distinct CDR3 sequences listed, roughly 56% are singletons. Diagnosis of hyperthyroidism was new in patients aged 18 to 65, and its duration was under 2 months. PBMCs stemmed from 8.5 to 10 ml fresh peripheral blood. This CDR3 has 14 amino acids. V was clipped by 1 base and J by 4 bases, with 10 bases between them. CDR1 and CDR2 (germline): SGHTA, FQGNSA.

The sample comprised blood. This clonotype was obtained from a woman between 40 and 55 years old with Graves' hyperthyroidism. This chain connects TRBV7-2 to TRBJ2-5, with D possibly being TRBD1 or TRBD2 (6 bases each). The CDR3 DNA is TGTGCCAGCAGCTTAGATTGGGGGGCAGAGACCCAGTACTTC. Translated: CASSLDWGAETQYF.